Listed below are T cell receptor beta chains from one sample, sequenced in a study of early T cells in non-severe SARS-CoV-2 infection. TCRdb itself ran the 5' RACE reads through MiXCR, one entry per CDR3 protein. The profile shows 70,000 to 85,000 distinct CDR3 sequences, over 10% of them singletons. Material for sequencing was whole blood. These receptors were collected from an adult who was a healthcare worker with PCR-confirmed SARS-CoV-2 infection or an uninfected control (not recorded which). Both conserved end residues are part of each CDR3. The order of the fields is V gene, clone size, D gene, J gene, CDR3 length, CDR3 protein, CDR3 DNA. D genes are given only for firm matches. Not all rows give a size; the values are once, few, many and, for expanded clones, a class.

>TRBV6-5|many|TRBD1|TRBJ1-2|16
CASSYGARTGSYGYTF
TGTGCCAGCAGTTACGGAGCTCGGACAGGGTCCTATGGCTACACCTTC
>TRBV7-6|-|-|TRBJ1-1|17
CASSFDLTGAMNTEAFF
TGTGCCAGCAGCTTCGATCTGACAGGCGCCATGAACACTGAAGCTTTCTTT
>TRBV28|few|TRBD1|TRBJ2-1|14
CASTLDRSYNEQFF
TGTGCCAGCACCTTGGACAGGTCCTACAATGAGCAGTTCTTC
>TRBV9|-|-|TRBJ2-3|14
CASSVGSLTDTQYF
TGTGCCAGCAGCGTGGGGTCCCTCACAGATACGCAGTATTTT
>TRBV9|many|-|TRBJ1-5|14
CASSVEGGGQPQHF
TGTGCCAGCAGCGTAGAAGGAGGCGGTCAGCCCCAGCATTTT
>TRBV28|many|-|TRBJ1-5|17
CASSFRRHRYSNQPQHF
TGTGCCAGCAGTTTTCGAAGACACCGCTATAGCAATCAGCCCCAGCATTTT
>TRBV12-3/TRBV12-4|-|-|TRBJ1-1|13
CASSRQGFNEAFF
TGTGCCAGCAGCCGCCAGGGTTTTAATGAAGCTTTCTTT
>TRBV27|few|-|TRBJ1-1|14
CASSFAGVDTEAFF
TGTGCCAGCAGTTTCGCTGGGGTTGACACTGAAGCTTTCTTT
>TRBV12-3/TRBV12-4|-|-|TRBJ1-2|12
CASTQGSYGYTF
TGTGCCAGCACCCAAGGTAGTTACGGCTACACCTTC
>TRBV5-1|once|-|TRBJ1-4|16
CASSRGLGGRSEKLFF
TGCGCCAGCAGCCGAGGGCTCGGGGGCAGGAGTGAAAAACTGTTTTTT
>TRBV11-2|few|-|TRBJ2-2|15
CASSLDGGNTGELFF
TGTGCCAGCAGCTTAGACGGGGGAAACACCGGGGAGCTGTTTTTT
>TRBV3-1|-|TRBD2|TRBJ2-7|17
CASSQASGREGTYEQYF
TGTGCCAGCAGCCAGGCTAGCGGGAGAGAGGGCACCTACGAGCAGTACTTC
>TRBV7-9|few|-|TRBJ2-7|16
CASSFAGDRTSYEQYF
TGTGCCAGCAGCTTTGCAGGAGACAGGACGTCCTACGAGCAGTACTTC
>TRBV10-3|-|-|TRBJ2-7|11
CAIRRAYEQYF
TGTGCCATCAGGAGGGCCTACGAGCAGTACTTC
>TRBV28|-|TRBD2|TRBJ2-1|16
CASSFLRLAGYNEQFF
TGTGCCAGCAGTTTCCTTCGACTAGCGGGGTACAATGAGCAGTTCTTC
>TRBV15|-|TRBD2|TRBJ2-3|16
CATSLPLAGSTDTQYF
TGTGCCACCAGCCTCCCTCTAGCGGGGAGCACAGATACGCAGTATTTT
>TRBV7-9|-|-|TRBJ1-1|12
CASSLSGWQAFF
TGTGCCAGCAGCTTATCAGGGTGGCAAGCTTTCTTT
>TRBV11-2|few|-|TRBJ2-2|15
CASSLARYNTGELFF
TGTGCCAGCAGCTTAGCCCGGTATAACACCGGGGAGCTGTTTTTT
>TRBV7-2|-|-|TRBJ2-5|13
CASSFGGPETQYF
TGTGCCAGCAGCTTTGGGGGGCCGGAGACCCAGTACTTC
>TRBV6-1|-|-|TRBJ1-1|15
CASSPRPRPLLEAFF
TGTGCCAGCAGTCCCCGGCCCAGACCCCTCCTTGAAGCTTTCTTT
>TRBV18|few|TRBD1|TRBJ1-3|15
CASSTTTGVGNTIYF
TGTGCCAGCTCAACGACTACAGGGGTCGGAAACACCATATATTTT
>TRBV29-1|-|-|TRBJ1-1|10
CSASYTEAFF
TGCAGCGCAAGCTACACTGAAGCTTTCTTT
>TRBV24-1|-|TRBD2|TRBJ2-1|20
CATSDLKVRAGLAGKSRQFF
TGTGCCACCAGTGATTTGAAGGTCCGTGCGGGACTAGCGGGGAAGTCTCGGCAGTTCTTC
>TRBV7-8|-|-|TRBJ2-1|14
CASSLQPLPNEQFF
TGTGCCAGCAGCTTACAACCGTTACCTAATGAGCAGTTCTTC
>TRBV20-1|few|TRBD1|TRBJ1-3|18
CSAYRGGRETDSGNTIYF
TGCAGTGCCTACAGGGGAGGACGGGAGACCGACTCTGGAAACACCATATATTTT
>TRBV10-3|-|-|TRBJ2-7|11
CAISASYEQYF
TGTGCCATCAGTGCCTCCTACGAGCAGTACTTC
>TRBV7-3|-|-|TRBJ2-5|15
CASSLAGSGEETQYF
TGTGCCAGCAGCTTAGCGGGGTCCGGGGAAGAGACCCAGTACTTC
>TRBV7-2|few|-|TRBJ2-1|12
CASSYTWDEQFF
TGTGCCAGCAGCTACACCTGGGATGAGCAGTTCTTC
>TRBV3-1|-|-|TRBJ1-1|14
CASSPRGVNTEAFF
TGTGCCAGCAGCCCCAGGGGAGTGAACACTGAAGCTTTCTTT
>TRBV28|-|-|TRBJ2-7|15
CASSSGVAYSYEQYF
TGTGCCAGCAGTTCCGGTGTGGCGTACTCCTACGAGCAGTACTTC
>TRBV5-4|-|-|TRBJ2-7|15
CASSLNRGSSYEQYF
TGTGCCAGCAGTTTGAACCGGGGGAGCTCCTACGAGCAGTACTTC
>TRBV29-1|few|-|TRBJ1-1|15
CSVEVAPPLYTEAFF
TGCAGCGTTGAAGTGGCACCTCCCTTGTACACTGAAGCTTTCTTT
>TRBV29-1|few|TRBD2|TRBJ2-5|12
CSVESSGRTQYF
TGCAGCGTTGAATCTAGCGGGAGGACCCAGTACTTC
>TRBV14|many|TRBD1|TRBJ2-1|21
CASSPRRQLRDRPTSYNEQFF
TGTGCCAGCAGCCCGCGACGACAACTTCGGGACAGGCCGACCTCCTACAATGAGCAGTTCTTC
>TRBV4-1|few|TRBD1|TRBJ1-1|12
CASSEDRGEAFF
TGCGCCAGCAGCGAAGACAGGGGTGAAGCTTTCTTT
>TRBV20-1|-|-|TRBJ2-5|15
CSASSGAGRQETQYF
TGCAGTGCTAGTTCGGGGGCCGGACGGCAAGAGACCCAGTACTTC
>TRBV7-8|-|TRBD1|TRBJ1-5|14
CASTSYRGNQPQHF
TGTGCCAGCACCTCTTACAGGGGGAATCAGCCCCAGCATTTT
>TRBV25-1|-|-|TRBJ1-1|15
CASIPGAGKLTEAFF
TGTGCCAGCATCCCTGGGGCAGGGAAGCTCACTGAAGCTTTCTTT
>TRBV20-1|many|-|TRBJ1-2|12
CSASTGNYGYTF
TGCAGTGCTAGCACGGGTAACTATGGCTACACCTTC
>TRBV18|many|-|TRBJ2-3|18
CASSPQAALRLSTDTQYF
TGTGCCAGCTCACCACAGGCGGCGCTAAGGTTAAGCACAGATACGCAGTATTTT
>TRBV7-9|many|-|TRBJ2-3|14
CASSLGYHTDTQYF
TGTGCCAGCAGCTTAGGGTACCACACAGATACGCAGTATTTT
>TRBV12-3/TRBV12-4|few|-|TRBJ2-1|16
CASSFPFVEPYGEQFF
TGTGCCAGCAGTTTCCCTTTCGTAGAGCCCTATGGTGAGCAGTTCTTC
>TRBV15|many|TRBD2|TRBJ2-1|16
CATSRGLARSYNEQFF
TGTGCCACCAGCAGGGGACTAGCGCGCTCCTACAATGAGCAGTTCTTC
>TRBV4-2|few|-|TRBJ1-2|14
CASSQEAGVGGYTF
TGTGCCAGCAGCCAAGAAGCCGGGGTGGGAGGCTACACCTTC
>TRBV30|few|TRBD2|TRBJ2-1|14
CAWRLGIAGRQQFF
TGTGCCTGGAGGCTGGGAATAGCGGGGCGACAGCAGTTCTTC
>TRBV19|-|-|TRBJ2-1|16
CASSISQASPYNEQFF
TGTGCCAGTAGTATAAGCCAGGCCTCTCCCTACAATGAGCAGTTCTTC
>TRBV7-8|many|-|TRBJ1-5|16
CASSPRWGGTDQPQHF
TGTGCCAGCAGCCCACGCTGGGGGGGCACCGATCAGCCCCAGCATTTT
>TRBV6-5|once|-|TRBJ1-1|13
CASRVGGNTEAFF
TGTGCCAGCAGGGTGGGGGGAAACACTGAAGCTTTCTTT
>TRBV6-5|-|TRBD1|TRBJ1-6|15
CAARPGQGLNSPLHF
TGTGCCGCCCGTCCGGGACAGGGGCTTAATTCACCCCTCCACTTT
>TRBV6-1|-|-|TRBJ1-1|15
CASRKDLPMNTEAFF
TGTGCCAGCCGTAAGGATTTGCCCATGAACACTGAAGCTTTCTTT
>TRBV20-1|few|-|TRBJ1-6|15
CSASPWTPGSSPLHF
TGCAGTGCTAGCCCTTGGACCCCCGGTAGTTCACCCCTCCACTTT
>TRBV2|few|-|TRBJ1-5|14
CASSGQTSNQPQHF
TGTGCCAGCAGTGGACAGACTAGCAATCAGCCCCAGCATTTT
>TRBV18|-|TRBD1|TRBJ2-3|15
CASSPRTGATDTQYF
TGTGCCAGCTCACCACGGACAGGGGCCACAGATACGCAGTATTTT
>TRBV20-1|-|-|TRBJ2-7|14
CSARDGGQAYEQYF
TGCAGTGCTAGAGATGGAGGGCAGGCTTACGAGCAGTACTTC
>TRBV28|few|TRBD1|TRBJ2-1|12
CANPGQVNEQFF
TGTGCCAACCCCGGACAGGTTAATGAGCAGTTCTTC